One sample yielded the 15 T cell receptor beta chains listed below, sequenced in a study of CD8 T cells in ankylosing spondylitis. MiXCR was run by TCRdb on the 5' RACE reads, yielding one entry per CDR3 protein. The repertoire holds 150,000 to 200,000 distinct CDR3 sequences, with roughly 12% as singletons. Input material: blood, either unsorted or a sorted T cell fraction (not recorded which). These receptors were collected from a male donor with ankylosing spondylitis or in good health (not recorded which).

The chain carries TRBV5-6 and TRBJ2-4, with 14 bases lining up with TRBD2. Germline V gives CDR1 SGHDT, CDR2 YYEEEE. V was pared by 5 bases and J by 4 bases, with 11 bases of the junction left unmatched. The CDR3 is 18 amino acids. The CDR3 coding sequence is TGTGCCAGCAGGCTGGAACGACTAGCGGGAGGGCAAAAAAACATTCAGTACTTC. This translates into CASRLERLAGGQKNIQYF.

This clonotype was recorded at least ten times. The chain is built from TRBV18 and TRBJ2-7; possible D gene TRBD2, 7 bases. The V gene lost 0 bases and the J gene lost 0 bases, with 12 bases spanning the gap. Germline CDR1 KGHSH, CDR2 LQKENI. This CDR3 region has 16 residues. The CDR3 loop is CASSPPRGQSSYEQYF. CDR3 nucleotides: TGTGCCAGCTCACCACCGCGGGGGCAAAGCTCCTACGAGCAGTACTTC.

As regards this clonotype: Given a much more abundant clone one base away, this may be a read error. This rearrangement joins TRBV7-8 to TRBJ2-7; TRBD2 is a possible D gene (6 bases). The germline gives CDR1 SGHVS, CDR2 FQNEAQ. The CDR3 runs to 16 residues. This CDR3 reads CTSSLQLARNVYEQYF. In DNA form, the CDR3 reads TGTACCAGCAGCTTACAGCTAGCGAGAAATGTGTACGAGCAGTACTTC.

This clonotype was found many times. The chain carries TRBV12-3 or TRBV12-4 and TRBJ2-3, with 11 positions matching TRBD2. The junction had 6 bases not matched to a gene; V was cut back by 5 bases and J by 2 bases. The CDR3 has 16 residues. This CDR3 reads CASSATSGVHTDTQYF. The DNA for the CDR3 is TGTGCCAGCAGTGCGACTAGCGGGGTACACACAGATACGCAGTATTTT.

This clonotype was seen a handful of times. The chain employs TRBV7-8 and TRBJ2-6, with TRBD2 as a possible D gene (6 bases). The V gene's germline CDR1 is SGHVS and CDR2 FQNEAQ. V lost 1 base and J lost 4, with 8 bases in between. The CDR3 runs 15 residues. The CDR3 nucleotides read TGTGCCAGCAGCTTAGAGGGACTCGGGGCCAACGTCCTGACTTTC. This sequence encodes CASSLEGLGANVLTF. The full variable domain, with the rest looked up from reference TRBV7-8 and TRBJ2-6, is GAGVSQSPRYKVAKRGQDVALRCDPISGHVSLFWYQQALGQGPEFLTYFQNEAQLDKSGLPSDRFFAERPEGSVSTLKIQRTQQEDSAVYLCASSLEGLGANVLTFGAGSRLTVL.

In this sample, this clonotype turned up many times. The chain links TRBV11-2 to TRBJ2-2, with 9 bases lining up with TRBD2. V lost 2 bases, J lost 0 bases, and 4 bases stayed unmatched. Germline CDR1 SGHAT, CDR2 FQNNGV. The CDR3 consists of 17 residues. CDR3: CASSLRASGANTGELFF. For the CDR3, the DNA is TGTGCCAGCAGCTTAAGGGCTAGCGGGGCGAACACCGGGGAGCTGTTTTTT.

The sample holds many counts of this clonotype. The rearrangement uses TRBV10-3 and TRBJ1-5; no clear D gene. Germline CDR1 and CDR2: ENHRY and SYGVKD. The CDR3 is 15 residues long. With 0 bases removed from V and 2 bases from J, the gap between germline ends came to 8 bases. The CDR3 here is CAISESGFGNQPQHF. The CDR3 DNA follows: TGTGCCATCAGTGAGTCGGGGTTTGGCAATCAGCCCCAGCATTTT.

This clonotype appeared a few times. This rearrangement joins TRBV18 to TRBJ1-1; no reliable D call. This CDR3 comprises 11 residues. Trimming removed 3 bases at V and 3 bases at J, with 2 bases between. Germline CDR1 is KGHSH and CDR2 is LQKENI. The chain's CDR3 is CASSPDTEAFF. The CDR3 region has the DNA TGTGCCAGCTCACCCGACACTGAAGCTTTCTTT.

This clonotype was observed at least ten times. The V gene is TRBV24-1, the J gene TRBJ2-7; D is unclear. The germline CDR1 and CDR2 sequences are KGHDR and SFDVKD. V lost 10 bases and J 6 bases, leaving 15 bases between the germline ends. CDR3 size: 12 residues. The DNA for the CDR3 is TGTGCCACGCGATCGTTAGGTGGCGAGCAGTACTTC. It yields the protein CATRSLGGEQYF.

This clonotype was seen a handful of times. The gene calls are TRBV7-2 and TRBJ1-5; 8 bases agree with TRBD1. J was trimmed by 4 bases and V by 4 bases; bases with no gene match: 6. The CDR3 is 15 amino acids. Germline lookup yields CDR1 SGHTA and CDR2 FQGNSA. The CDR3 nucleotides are TGTGCCAGCAGCTCTCAGGGGGCGGGAAATCAGCCCCAGCATTTT. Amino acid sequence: CASSSQGAGNQPQHF. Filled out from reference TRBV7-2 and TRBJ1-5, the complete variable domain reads GAGVSQSPSNKVTEKGKDVELRCDPISGHTALYWYRQSLGQGLEFLIYFQGNSAPDKSGLPSDRFSAERTGGSVSTLTIQRTQQEDSAVYLCASSSQGAGNQPQHFGDGTRLSIL.

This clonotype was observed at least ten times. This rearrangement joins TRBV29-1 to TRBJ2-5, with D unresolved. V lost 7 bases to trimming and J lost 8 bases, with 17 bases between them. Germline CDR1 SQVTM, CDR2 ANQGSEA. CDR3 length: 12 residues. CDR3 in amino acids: CSGQGMDPTQYF. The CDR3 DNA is TGCAGCGGCCAAGGGATGGACCCAACCCAGTACTTC.

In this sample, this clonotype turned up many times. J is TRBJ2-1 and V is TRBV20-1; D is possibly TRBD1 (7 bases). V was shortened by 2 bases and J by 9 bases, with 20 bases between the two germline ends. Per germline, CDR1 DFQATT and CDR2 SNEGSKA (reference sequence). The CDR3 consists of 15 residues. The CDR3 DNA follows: TGCAGTGCTAGACCAGGGGGGACGTTGGAGAGTGAGCAGTTCTTC. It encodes CSARPGGTLESEQFF.

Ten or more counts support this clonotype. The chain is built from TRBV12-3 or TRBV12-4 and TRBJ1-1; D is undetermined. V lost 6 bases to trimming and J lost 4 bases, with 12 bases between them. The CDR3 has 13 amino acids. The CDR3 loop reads CASRLFAGTEAFF. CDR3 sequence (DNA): TGTGCCAGCAGGCTATTCGCGGGCACTGAAGCTTTCTTT.

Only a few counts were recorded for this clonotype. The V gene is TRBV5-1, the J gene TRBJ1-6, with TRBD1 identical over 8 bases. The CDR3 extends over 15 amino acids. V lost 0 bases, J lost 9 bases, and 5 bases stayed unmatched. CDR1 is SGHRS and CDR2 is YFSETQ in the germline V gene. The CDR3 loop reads CASSLEGQGSSPLHF. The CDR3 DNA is TGCGCCAGCAGCTTGGAAGGACAGGGTAGTTCACCCCTCCACTTT.

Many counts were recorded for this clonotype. The CDR3 loop reads CASSFYRVNTGELFF. In DNA form, the CDR3 reads TGTGCCAGCAGCTTTTACAGGGTTAACACCGGGGAGCTGTTTTTT. The chain employs TRBV6-2 or TRBV6-3 and TRBJ2-2; maybe TRBD1 (6 bases). The CDR3 extends over 15 amino acids. V was shortened by 6 bases and J by 2 bases, with 13 bases between the two germline ends. Germline V gives CDR1 MNHEY, CDR2 SVGEGT.